The 31 T cell receptor beta chains below were found in one sample sequenced in a study of pediatric ulcerative colitis. The protocol was immunoSEQ multiplex PCR, while the TCRdb copy is restricted to in-frame clones and leaves out a portion. The sample comprises 40,000 to 60,000 clones, about 79% of which are singletons, and 3% to 4.5% rests with the top ten. The rectum was sampled with one to two pinch biopsies at colonoscopy. The sequenced material came from gut tissue. The receptors here all came from a girl aged 5 to 17 with moderate ulcerative colitis.

The V and J genes are TRBV4-1 and TRBJ1-2; 10 nucleotides align to TRBD1. The V segment lost 0 bases and the J segment 2 bases; nucleotides outside the gene matches: 0. The length of the CDR3 is 15 residues. The V gene's germline CDR1 is MGHRA and CDR2 YSYEKL. DNA for the CDR3: TGCGCCAGCAGCCAAGAGGGACAGGGGAACTATGGCTACACCTTC. The encoded protein is CASSQEGQGNYGYTF.

To note about this clone: Other DNA sequences from this sample encode an identical CDR3 as well. The CDR3 loop is CSVEGGDTEAFF. CDR3 DNA: TGCAGCGTTGAGGGGGGTGACACTGAAGCTTTCTTT. This chain joins TRBV29-1 and TRBJ1-1; weak D call: TRBD1 (5 bases). Germline lookup yields CDR1 SQVTM and CDR2 ANQGSEA. The germline V and J ends were trimmed by 3 bases and 3 bases, with 8 bases remaining between them. This CDR3 comprises 12 residues.

This sequence joins TRBV14 and TRBJ2-1; D not resolved. The V and J ends lost 1 base and 3 bases respectively, with 10 bases between them. Germline assignment: CDR1 SGHDN and CDR2 FVKESK. The CDR3 extends over 15 amino acids. The CDR3 nucleotides read TGTGCCAGCAGCCAAGGGTGGTCAAACTACAATGAGCAGTTCTTC. Encoded protein: CASSQGWSNYNEQFF.

The chain employs TRBV2 and TRBJ2-2, with no clear D. V dropped 1 base and J dropped 2 bases, with 11 bases sitting between them. This CDR3 is 16 amino acids long. The V gene's germline CDR1 is SNHLY and CDR2 FYNNEI. The CDR3 DNA sequence: TGTGCCAGCAGTGAAGATTTGGCACTCAACACCGGGGAGCTGTTTTTT. Its protein product is CASSEDLALNTGELFF.

The CDR3: CAIRRGGANDSPLHF. Written as DNA, the CDR3 is TGTGCCATCAGGAGAGGGGGCGCGAACGATTCACCCCTCCACTTT. The V and J genes are TRBV10-3 and TRBJ1-6, with 7 bases lining up with TRBD1. CDR1 is ENHRY, CDR2 SYGVKD, per germline. This CDR3 is built from 15 residues. Trimming at V came to 6 bases and at J to 8 bases, leaving 10 bases not matched to a gene.

The rearrangement links TRBV5-4 to TRBJ2-1; D possibly corresponds to TRBD2 (5 bases). Looked up from germline, CDR1 is SGHNT and CDR2 is YYREEE (reference sequence). CDR3 size: 16 residues. V dropped 2 bases and J dropped 0 bases, with 12 bases sitting between them. The CDR3, as DNA: TGTGCCAGCAGCTTCGGCGGGCCGAGCTCCTACAATGAGCAGTTCTTC. As protein: CASSFGGPSSYNEQFF.

The V gene is TRBV6-6, the J gene TRBJ1-1, with 12 nucleotides matching TRBD1. Trimming took 6 bases from V and 6 from J; bases not matched to a gene: 11. Germline V CDR1 and CDR2: MNHNY, SVGAGI (reference sequence). This CDR3 region has 16 residues. The CDR3, as DNA: TGTGCCAGCAGGGGACAGGGGGCCGAGTTAGTGTCTGAAGCTTTCTTT. It yields the protein CASRGQGAELVSEAFF.

This chain links TRBV6-1 with TRBJ2-3; 12 bases line up with TRBD2. Per germline, CDR1 MNHNS and CDR2 SASEGT. This CDR3 spans 15 amino acids. Unmatched junction bases numbered 2, after V lost 4 bases and J lost 3 bases. The chain's CDR3 is CASSVTSGSTDTQYF. CDR3 coding DNA: TGTGCCAGCAGTGTGACTAGCGGGAGTACAGATACGCAGTATTTT.

This clone is a singleton in its sample. The gene calls are TRBV14 and TRBJ1-2; 8 bases fit TRBD1. CDR3 length equals 15 residues. Germline CDR1 reads SGHDN; CDR2 reads FVKESK. With V trimmed by 3 bases and J by 1 base, 4 bases remained unmatched. The CDR3 DNA follows: TGTGCCAGCAGCCACGGCAGGGGGCGTAACTATGGCTACACCTTC. This codes for CASSHGRGRNYGYTF. Full variable domain (outside the CDR3, taken from reference TRBV14 and TRBJ1-2): EAGVTQFPSHSVIEKGQTVTLRCDPISGHDNLYWYRRVMGKEIKFLLHFVKESKQDESGMPNNRFLAERTGGTYSTLKVQPAELEDSGVYFCASSHGRGRNYGYTFGSGTRLTVV.

The chain joins TRBV19 to TRBJ1-1; D is unclear. CDR3 length: 13 amino acids. Germline CDR1 reads LNHDA; CDR2 reads SQIVND (reference sequence). The V end was cut by 5 bases, the J end by 2 bases, with 9 bases between. CDR3 region: CASSSGRNTEAFF. CDR3 bases: TGTGCCAGTAGTTCCGGGCGAAACACTGAAGCTTTCTTT.

Of note for this clone: A junction boundary mismatches the germline segment, possibly from a read error. This chain joins TRBV6-5 and TRBJ2-3, with 7 positions matching TRBD1. The CDR3 contains 15 residues. Germline V lookup: CDR1 MNHEY, CDR2 SVGAGI. The CDR3, as DNA: TGTGCCAACAGTTACTCGATGCCACAGGGGGATACGCAGTATTTT. Its protein product is CANSYSMPQGDTQYF.

This chain connects TRBV5-4 to TRBJ2-7; possible D gene TRBD2, 7 bases. CDR3 length: 16 amino acids. V lost 3 bases and J lost 2, with 18 bases in between. The germline gives CDR1 SGHNT, CDR2 YYREEE (reference sequence). CDR3 in DNA: TGTGCCAGCAGCTCTACTGGGGGGGCAGGCCCCTACGAGCAGTACTTC. This translates into CASSSTGGAGPYEQYF.

CDR3 sequence reads: CASSLSASTEAFF. The CDR3 DNA follows: TGTGCCAGCAGCTTGTCGGCTAGCACTGAAGCTTTCTTT. This chain joins TRBV5-4 and TRBJ1-1; D remains ambiguous. This CDR3 has 13 residues. V lost 1 base to trimming and J lost 4 bases, with 8 bases between them. The V gene's germline CDR1 is SGHNT and CDR2 YYREEE (reference sequence).

This clone was seen a handful of times. The chain employs TRBV7-8 and TRBJ1-2; D gene uncertain. V was trimmed by 5 bases and J by 8 bases, leaving 15 bases between them. Germline V gene lookup returns CDR1 SGHVS and CDR2 FQNEAQ. CDR3 length equals 13 residues. CDR3 bases: TGTGCCAGCAGCGCGGGAGGGTTTATGGGCTACACCTTC. This gives the protein CASSAGGFMGYTF.

This sequence joins TRBV7-7 and TRBJ2-1; 9 bases are a match to TRBD1. With V trimmed by 3 bases and J by 3 bases, 3 bases remained unmatched. Germline CDR1 and CDR2: SSHAT and FNYEAQ (reference sequence). This CDR3 contains 15 residues. DNA for the CDR3: TGTGCCAGCAGCTTGGGACAGGGAGTCTACAATGAGCAGTTCTTC. Protein product: CASSLGQGVYNEQFF.

The chain couples TRBV18 to TRBJ1-5, with D maybe TRBD1 (5 bases). Trimming pared 3 bases from V and 2 bases from J, leaving 14 bases between. The germline V gene encodes CDR1 KGHSH and CDR2 LQKENI. The CDR3 covers 16 residues. Here the CDR3 DNA reads TGTGCCAGCTCACCGGGGGGGGACTGGGGCAATCAGCCCCAGCATTTT. Amino acid sequence: CASSPGGDWGNQPQHF. Together with reference TRBV18 and TRBJ1-5, the CDR3 gives the full variable domain: NAGVMQNPRHLVRRRGQEARLRCSPMKGHSHVYWYRQLPEEGLKFMVYLQKENIIDESGMPKERFSAEFPKEGPSILRIQQVVRGDSAAYFCASSPGGDWGNQPQHFGDGTRLSIL.

J is TRBJ1-4 and V is TRBV5-5, with D unclear. Deletions cut 2 bases from V and 0 bases from J, with 11 bases between. Per germline, CDR1 SGHKS and CDR2 YYEKEE (reference sequence). The CDR3 loop spans 16 amino acids. CDR3 nucleotides: TGTGCCAGCAGCTTCACCGGGGAACCAACTAATGAAAAACTGTTTTTT. As protein: CASSFTGEPTNEKLFF.

This clone was counted a few times. This sequence joins TRBV10-3 and TRBJ1-1, with D unclear. The CDR3 totals 13 residues. Germline loops: CDR1 ENHRY, CDR2 SYGVKD. Trimming stripped 4 bases from V and 0 bases from J, with 6 bases between. CDR3 loop: CAISGALNTEAFF. In DNA form, the CDR3 reads TGTGCCATCAGTGGGGCTCTGAACACTGAAGCTTTCTTT.

This clone was seen a few times. This chain links TRBV20-1 with TRBJ1-2; D possibly corresponds to TRBD1 (5 bases). The CDR3 totals 11 residues. CDR1 and CDR2 from the germline V gene are DFQATT and SNEGSKA (reference sequence). Trimming took 6 bases from V and 4 from J, leaving 9 bases between them. The CDR3 loop reads CSAQTAYGYTF. The DNA for the CDR3 is TGCAGTGCCCAGACAGCCTATGGCTACACCTTC.

The chain combines TRBV6-5 with TRBJ1-1, with D hard to call. The ends were cut back, 2 bases at V and 3 bases at J, with 10 bases in the middle. Per germline, CDR1 MNHEY and CDR2 SVGAGI. The CDR3 length is 14 residues. The CDR3 DNA sequence: TGTGCCAGCAGTTACCATGTGGGCGACACTGAAGCTTTCTTT. This sequence encodes CASSYHVGDTEAFF.

The chain links TRBV28 to TRBJ1-1, with no clear D. The CDR3 length is 14 residues. The V end lost 2 bases, the J end lost 2 bases, and 9 bases lay between the germline ends. The V gene's germline CDR1 is MDHEN and CDR2 SYDVKM. The CDR3 region is CASSLTGPNTEAFF. In nucleotides, the CDR3 is TGTGCCAGCAGTTTAACCGGGCCAAACACTGAAGCTTTCTTT. Supplemented by reference TRBV28 and TRBJ1-1, the full variable domain reads DVKVTQSSRYLVKRTGEKVFLECVQDMDHENMFWYRQDPGLGLRLIYFSYDVKMKEKGDIPEGYSVSREKKERFSLILESASTNQTSMYLCASSLTGPNTEAFFGQGTRLTVV.

Only one count was recorded for this clone. The chain carries TRBV7-9 and TRBJ1-3; the D is unclear. Germline V gene lookup returns CDR1 SEHNR and CDR2 FQNEAQ (reference sequence). The CDR3 covers 15 residues. V lost 1 base and J 3 bases, leaving 10 bases between the germline ends. CDR3 sequence (DNA): TGTGCCAGCAGCTTAGGGACCCGCCTTGGAAACACCATATATTTT. This encodes CASSLGTRLGNTIYF.

The chain uses TRBV19 and TRBJ2-7; D gene unclear. The ends were cut back, 6 bases at V and 3 bases at J, with 15 bases in the middle. Germline CDR1 is LNHDA and CDR2 is SQIVND (reference sequence). The CDR3 is made up of 14 amino acids. Here the CDR3 DNA reads TGTGCCAGTAGCCTCGGGTCTCGGGTCTACGAGCAGTACTTC. Its translation is CASSLGSRVYEQYF. The whole variable domain, filled in from reference TRBV19 and TRBJ2-7, reads DGGITQSPKYLFRKEGQNVTLSCEQNLNHDAMYWYRQDPGQGLRLIYYSQIVNDFQKGDIAEGYSVSREKKESFPLTVTSAQKNPTAFYLCASSLGSRVYEQYFGPGTRLTVT.

This sequence joins TRBV7-9 and TRBJ2-5; D perhaps matches TRBD2 (6 bases). This CDR3 comprises 14 residues. Germline V gene data show CDR1 as SEHNR and CDR2 as FQNEAQ (reference sequence). V lost 5 bases to trimming and J lost 2 bases, with 12 bases between them. The CDR3 reads CASSAMGGQETQYF. The CDR3 DNA reads TGTGCCAGCAGCGCGATGGGAGGTCAAGAGACCCAGTACTTC.

The chain links TRBV6-5 to TRBJ1-4; the D gene is possibly TRBD1 (5 bases). With 6 bases removed from V and 8 bases from J, the gap between germline ends came to 19 bases. Germline CDR1 reads MNHEY; CDR2 reads SVGAGI. The CDR3 loop spans 15 amino acids. CDR3 nucleotides: TGTGCCAGCAGGAGGGAGGGAGGGGCCGAAGAAAAACTGTTTTTT. As protein: CASRREGGAEEKLFF.

This chain connects TRBV28 to TRBJ2-1, with 7 bases matching TRBD2. The V gene's germline CDR1 is MDHEN and CDR2 SYDVKM. This CDR3 region has 15 residues. With V trimmed by 3 bases and J by 3 bases, 5 bases remained unmatched. Here the CDR3 reads CASSFFTGGYNEQFF. The CDR3 DNA sequence: TGTGCCAGCAGTTTCTTTACGGGAGGCTACAATGAGCAGTTCTTC.

The V and J genes are TRBV30 and TRBJ2-6; D is unclear. V lost 0 bases to trimming and J lost 0 bases, with 9 bases between them. The CDR3 is 16 residues long. Per the germline V gene, CDR1 is GTSNPN and CDR2 is SVGIG (reference sequence). The CDR3 loop reads CAWSVWSYSGANVLTF. The CDR3 DNA reads as TGTGCCTGGAGTGTATGGAGTTACTCTGGGGCCAACGTCCTGACTTTC.

The V call is TRBV29-1, the J call TRBJ2-1; 8 bases are shared with TRBD2. Germline V gene lookup returns CDR1 SQVTM and CDR2 ANQGSEA. This CDR3 comprises 13 residues. The V gene end was trimmed by 7 bases and the J gene end by 4 bases; junction bases not matched to a gene: 6. In DNA, the CDR3 is TGCAGCGGTGGGACTAGGGATTACAATGAGCAGTTCTTC. Amino acid sequence: CSGGTRDYNEQFF.

V usage is TRBV11-2 and J usage is TRBJ1-3, with a weak D call TRBD1 (6 bases). CDR3 size: 15 residues. Trimming left V 6 bases short and J 4 bases short, with 16 bases between. Germline V gene lookup returns CDR1 SGHAT and CDR2 FQNNGV. Here the CDR3 reads CASSRTGGSGNTIYF. In DNA form, the CDR3 reads TGTGCCAGCAGTCGGACGGGGGGCTCGGGAAACACCATATATTTT.

The rearrangement uses TRBV25-1 and TRBJ1-2, with D hard to call. V was cut by 3 bases and J by 4 bases, with 6 bases left in between. Germline CDR1 reads MGHDK; CDR2 reads SYGVNS. The CDR3 sequence is 12 residues long. The CDR3 is CASSDRGYGYTF. In nucleotides, the CDR3 is TGTGCCAGCAGTGATCGAGGCTATGGCTACACCTTC.

This chain connects TRBV5-4 to TRBJ2-7; tentative D call: TRBD1 (6 bases). Per the germline V gene, CDR1 is SGHNT and CDR2 is YYREEE (reference sequence). The V end was cut by 6 bases, the J end by 2 bases, with 12 bases between. The CDR3 has 13 amino acids. This chain's CDR3 is CASNGRDTYEQYF. CDR3 DNA sequence: TGTGCCAGCAACGGCCGGGACACCTACGAGCAGTACTTC. Supplemented by reference TRBV5-4 and TRBJ2-7, the full variable domain reads ETGVTQSPTHLIKTRGQQVTLRCSSQSGHNTVSWYQQALGQGPQFIFQYYREEENGRGNFPPRFSGLQFPNYSSELNVNALELDDSALYLCASNGRDTYEQYFGPGTRLTVT.